This TCR beta chain was retrieved from a study of T-cell memory formation after mild COVID-19. A word on this clonotype: What it binds is unknown.

General study findings and limits: Contracting CD4+ clones were located mainly in CM and EM, and CD8+ clones in EMRA.

This CDR3 has 13 residues. Between the trimmed V and J ends, which lost 3 bases and 7 bases, there was a span of 11 bases. The germline V gene encodes CDR1 LNHDA and CDR2 SQIVND (reference sequence). TCR alpha and TCR beta cDNA libraries carrying sample barcodes and UMIs were produced by 5'RACE using constant-segment primers. Via MiXCR, TCRdb re-called the 5' RACE reads, giving one row per CDR3 protein. The sample lists fewer than 350,000 distinct CDR3 sequences, around an eighth occurring once. The source of this sequence is a man younger than 35 who had mild COVID-19 (a few samples of this study predate the infection). Cell type and time point are not known. The source material was PBMCs or a T cell subset sorted from them (not recorded which). This chain connects TRBV19 to TRBJ2-3; D unclear. The CDR3 coding sequence is TGTGCCAGTAGTATTTCACGAGACTATACGCAGTATTTT. It encodes CASSISRDYTQYF.